This T cell receptor beta chain was sequenced in a study of blood T cell repertoires in COVID-19. Study as a whole: Some COVID-19 samples were acute and others convalescent; all came from the United States, Italy and Spain.

Some clones are missing from TCRdb's copy, which holds only in-frame ones; the method was immunoSEQ multiplex PCR. The data hold approximately 98,000 clones, with around 81% observed a single time. This receptor was taken from a man in his 60s with acute or convalescent COVID-19. The sample comprised peripheral blood.

CDR3 sequence: CATSDSGTGGAGANVLTF. The CDR3 DNA reads TGTGCCACCAGTGATTCCGGGACAGGGGGCGCTGGGGCCAACGTCCTGACTTTC. The J gene is TRBJ2-6, the V gene TRBV24-1; 12 bases fit TRBD1. Germline loops: CDR1 KGHDR, CDR2 SFDVKD. V was pared by 2 bases and J by 2 bases, with 3 bases of the junction left unmatched. The length of the CDR3 is 18 residues.